This T cell receptor (beta chain) derives from a study of CD8 T cells in ankylosing spondylitis. A word on this clonotype: Its specificity is not known.

Germline CDR1 MNHEY, CDR2 SMNVEV (reference sequence). The CDR3 is made up of 14 amino acids. With 11 bases removed from V and 1 base from J, the gap between germline ends came to 17 bases. Library preparation for TCR beta used quantitative 5'-RACE with molecular barcodes. TCRdb ran MiXCR on the 5' RACE reads and lists one entry per CDR3 protein. The table lists approximately 100,000 distinct CDR3 sequences, less than 25% of them singletons. Broader study findings: Within peripheral blood, clones linked to disease were CD8+ and relatively rare. Researchers reportedly found disease-linked clones significantly enriched in matched ankylosing spondylitis synovial fluid. Past research had described some motif variants in reactive arthritis synovial fluid and blood.

V is TRBV27 and J is TRBJ1-1, with D unresolved. Source material: synovial fluid, either unsorted or a sorted T cell fraction (not recorded which). The clonotype was recovered from a male donor with ankylosing spondylitis. The CDR3 sequence is CAPLKRAENTEAFF. The CDR3, as DNA: TGTGCCCCCCTAAAAAGGGCCGAGAACACTGAAGCTTTCTTT.